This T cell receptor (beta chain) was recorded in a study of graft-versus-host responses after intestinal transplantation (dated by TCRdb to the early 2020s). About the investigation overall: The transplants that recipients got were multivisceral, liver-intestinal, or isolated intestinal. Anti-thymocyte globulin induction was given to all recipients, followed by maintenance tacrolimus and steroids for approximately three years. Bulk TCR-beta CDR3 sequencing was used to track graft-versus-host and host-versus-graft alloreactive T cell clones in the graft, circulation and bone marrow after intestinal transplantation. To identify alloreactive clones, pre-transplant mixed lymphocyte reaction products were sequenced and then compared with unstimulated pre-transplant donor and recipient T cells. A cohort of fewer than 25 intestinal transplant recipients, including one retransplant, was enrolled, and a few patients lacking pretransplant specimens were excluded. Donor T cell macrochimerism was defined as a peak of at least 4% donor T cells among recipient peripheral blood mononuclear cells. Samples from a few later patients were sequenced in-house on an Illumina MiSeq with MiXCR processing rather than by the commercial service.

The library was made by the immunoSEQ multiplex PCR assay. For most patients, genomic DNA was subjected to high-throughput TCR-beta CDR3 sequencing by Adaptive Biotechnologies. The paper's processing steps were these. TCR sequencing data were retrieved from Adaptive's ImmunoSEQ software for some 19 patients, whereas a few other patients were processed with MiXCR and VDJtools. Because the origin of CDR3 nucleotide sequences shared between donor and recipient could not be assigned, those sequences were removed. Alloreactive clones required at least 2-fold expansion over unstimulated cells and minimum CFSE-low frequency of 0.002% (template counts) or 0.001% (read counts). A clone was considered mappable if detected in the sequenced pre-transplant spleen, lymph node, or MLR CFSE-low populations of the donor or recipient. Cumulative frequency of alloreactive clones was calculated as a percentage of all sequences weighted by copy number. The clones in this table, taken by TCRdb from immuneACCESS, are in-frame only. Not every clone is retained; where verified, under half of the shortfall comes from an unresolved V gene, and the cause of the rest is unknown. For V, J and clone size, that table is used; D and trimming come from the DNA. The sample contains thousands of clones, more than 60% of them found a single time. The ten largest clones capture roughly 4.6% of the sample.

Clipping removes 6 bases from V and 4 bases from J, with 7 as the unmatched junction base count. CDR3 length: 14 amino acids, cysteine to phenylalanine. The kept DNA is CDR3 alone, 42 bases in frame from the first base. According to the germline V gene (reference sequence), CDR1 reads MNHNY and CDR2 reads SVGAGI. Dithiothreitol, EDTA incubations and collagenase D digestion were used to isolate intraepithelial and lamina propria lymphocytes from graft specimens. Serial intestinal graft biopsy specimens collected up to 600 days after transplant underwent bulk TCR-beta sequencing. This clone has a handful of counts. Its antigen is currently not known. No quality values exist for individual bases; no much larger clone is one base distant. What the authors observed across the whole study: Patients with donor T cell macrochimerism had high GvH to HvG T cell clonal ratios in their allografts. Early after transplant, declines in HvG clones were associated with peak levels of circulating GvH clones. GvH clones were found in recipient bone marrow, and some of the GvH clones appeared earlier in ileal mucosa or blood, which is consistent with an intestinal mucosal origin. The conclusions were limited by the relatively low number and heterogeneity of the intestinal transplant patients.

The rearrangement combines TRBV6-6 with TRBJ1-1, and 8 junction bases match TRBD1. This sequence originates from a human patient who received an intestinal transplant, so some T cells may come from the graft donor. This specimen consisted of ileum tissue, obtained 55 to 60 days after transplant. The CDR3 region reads CASRNPGGTTEAFF. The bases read TGTGCCAGCAGAAACCCAGGGGGCACCACTGAAGCTTTCTTT.